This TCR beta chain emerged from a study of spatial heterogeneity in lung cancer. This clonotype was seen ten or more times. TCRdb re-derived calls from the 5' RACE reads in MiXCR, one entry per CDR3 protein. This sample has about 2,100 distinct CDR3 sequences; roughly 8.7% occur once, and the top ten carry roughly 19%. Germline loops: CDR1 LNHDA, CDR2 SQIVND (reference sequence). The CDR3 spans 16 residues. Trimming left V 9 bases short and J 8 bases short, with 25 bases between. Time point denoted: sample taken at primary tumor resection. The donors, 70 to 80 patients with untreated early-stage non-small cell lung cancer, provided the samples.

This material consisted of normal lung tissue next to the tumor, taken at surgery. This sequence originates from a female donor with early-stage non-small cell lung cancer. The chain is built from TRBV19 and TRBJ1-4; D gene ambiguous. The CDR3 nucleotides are TGTGCCAGCCTAGACTTGCCGGGAAGTGCGGGGGAAAAACTGTTTTTT. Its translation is CASLDLPGSAGEKLFF.